The rows below give T cell receptor beta chains drawn from one sample of a study of cytomegalovirus exposure and HLA in healthy donors. Sequencing used immunoSEQ multiplex PCR; TCRdb keeps in-frame clones, though not all of them. The sample shows 150,000 or so clones, less than 85% of them seen only once. Sequencing used PBMCs. All receptors derive from a male donor in good health and CMV-seronegative. The CDR3 runs from the conserved cysteine through the conserved F or W. D genes are given only for firm matches. Not all rows give a size; the values are once, few, many and, for expanded clones, a class.

cdr3_nt	cdr3_aa	clone_size	v_call	d_call	j_call
TGCGCCAGCAGTTTGGGACAGATCACAGATACGCAGTATTTT	CASSLGQITDTQYF	.	TRBV5-1	TRBD1	TRBJ2-3
TGTGCCAGCAGTCTACAGGGGGCGAGCACTGAAGCTTTCTTT	CASSLQGASTEAFF	.	TRBV28	TRBD1	TRBJ1-1
TGCGCCAGCAGCCAGGGACTAGCGGGAGCCGCCGGGGAGCTGTTTTTT	CASSQGLAGAAGELFF	.	TRBV4-3	TRBD2	TRBJ2-2
TGTGCCAGCAGCGAAACTGGACTAGCTGGGGTTAGGGAGACCCAGTACTTC	CASSETGLAGVRETQYF	.	TRBV5-6	TRBD2	TRBJ2-5
TGTGCCAGCAGCTTGTCGAGAACTCAGCCCCAGCATTTT	CASSLSRTQPQHF	.	TRBV7-9	.	TRBJ1-5
TGTGCCAGCCATACGGACAGGGGTGAGCAGTTCTTC	CASHTDRGEQFF	.	TRBV25-1	TRBD1	TRBJ2-1
TGTGCCAGCAACGTCAACAGGAATGGCTACACCTTC	CASNVNRNGYTF	.	TRBV7-9	.	TRBJ1-2
TGTGCCAGCAGCGTAGGACAGGATGAAGCTTTCTTT	CASSVGQDEAFF	few	TRBV9	.	TRBJ1-1
TGTGCCAGCAGCTTAGAGTCCGGGAGCTCCTACGAGCAGTACTTC	CASSLESGSSYEQYF	.	TRBV11-1	.	TRBJ2-7
TGTGCCAGCAGCTATAACTATGGCTACACCTTC	CASSYNYGYTF	.	TRBV9	.	TRBJ1-2
TGCAGCGTTGATGGGGTGGCTAGCGGGGAGAGCTCCTACAATGAGCAGTTCTTC	CSVDGVASGESSYNEQFF	few	TRBV29-1	TRBD2	TRBJ2-1
TGTGCCAGCAGCGGCCAAAGGGAGGGCTACGAGCAGTACTTC	CASSGQREGYEQYF	once	TRBV9	TRBD2	TRBJ2-7
TGTGCCAGCAGCGCAAATACAGGGGATACGCAGTATTTT	CASSANTGDTQYF	once	TRBV7-3	.	TRBJ2-3
TGTGCCAGCAGCTGGACTGGGACAGGGGACACCGGGGAGCTGTTTTTT	CASSWTGTGDTGELFF	once	TRBV7-2	TRBD1	TRBJ2-2
TGTGCCAGCAGGGACCCGGGACAGGTATCCTACGAGCAGTACTTC	CASRDPGQVSYEQYF	.	TRBV2	TRBD1	TRBJ2-7
TGTGCCAGCAGTTTATTCCTAGCGGGAGAAGTGAGCGAGCAGTACTTC	CASSLFLAGEVSEQYF	.	TRBV27	TRBD2	TRBJ2-7